What follows are 4 T cell receptor beta chains derived from one specimen sequenced in a study of CD8 T cells in ankylosing spondylitis. One entry per CDR3 protein, called by TCRdb with MiXCR from the 5' RACE reads. The sample gives 250,000 or so distinct CDR3 sequences, 18% of which show up once; around 30% is in the top ten. Sequencing input: blood, either unsorted or a sorted T cell fraction (not recorded which). Receptor source: a male donor with ankylosing spondylitis or in good health (not recorded which).

The chain is built from TRBV6-4 and TRBJ2-3; D gene unclear. The V end was cut by 3 bases, the J end by 0 bases, with 13 bases between. The CDR3 consists of 16 residues. In germline, CDR1 is MRHNA, CDR2 SNTAGT. The CDR3 DNA sequence: TGTGCCAGCAGTGAGGAAGGAGCCCATAGCACAGATACGCAGTATTTT. Its protein product is CASSEEGAHSTDTQYF.

The rearrangement links TRBV7-9 to TRBJ2-1, with a tentative D call TRBD2 (5 bases). Germline CDR1 reads SEHNR; CDR2 reads FQNEAQ (reference sequence). This CDR3 contains 17 residues. V was clipped by 0 bases and J by 5 bases, with 17 bases between them. The CDR3 nucleotides read TGTGCCAGCAGCTTAGCGCGGGTCGAAGGTCCCCACAATGAGCAGTTCTTC. This sequence encodes CASSLARVEGPHNEQFF.

This clonotype was counted only a few times. J is TRBJ1-2 and V is TRBV4-2; D possibly corresponds to TRBD1 (5 bases). V lost 4 bases and J 0 bases, leaving 12 bases between the germline ends. This CDR3 has 15 residues. The V gene's germline CDR1 is LGHNA and CDR2 YNFKEQ. This chain's CDR3 is CASSLTGGANYGYTF. The CDR3 bases are TGTGCCAGCAGCCTTACTGGGGGGGCTAACTATGGCTACACCTTC.

V gene TRBV20-1 combines with J gene TRBJ2-5; D remains unclear. CDR3 length equals 14 residues. With 3 bases removed from V and 7 bases from J, the gap between germline ends came to 18 bases. The germline V gene encodes CDR1 DFQATT and CDR2 SNEGSKA (reference sequence). The CDR3 here is CSASEPHVSGTQYF. In DNA form, the CDR3 reads TGCAGTGCTAGTGAGCCGCATGTCTCCGGGACCCAGTACTTC.